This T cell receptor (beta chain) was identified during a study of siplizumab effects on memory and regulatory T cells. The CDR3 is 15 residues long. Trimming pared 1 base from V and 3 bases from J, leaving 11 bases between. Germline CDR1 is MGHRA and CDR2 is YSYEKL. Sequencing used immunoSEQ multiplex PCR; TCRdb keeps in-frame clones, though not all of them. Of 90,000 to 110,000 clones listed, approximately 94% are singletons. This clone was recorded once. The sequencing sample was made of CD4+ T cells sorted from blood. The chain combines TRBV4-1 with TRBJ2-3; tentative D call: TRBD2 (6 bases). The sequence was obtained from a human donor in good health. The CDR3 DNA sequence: TGCGCCAGCAGCCAAGGGAGGGCGGGAACAGATACGCAGTATTTT. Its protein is CASSQGRAGTDTQYF.